The clone carrying this T cell receptor beta chain was observed a single time. What it binds is not known. These data come from a study of T cell responses to AZD1222 COVID-19 vaccine. This table comes from immunoSEQ multiplex PCR, and its TCRdb copy is limited to in-frame clones, with some not included. The table records tens of thousands of clones, 87% of them present only once. V gave up 4 bases and J gave up 5 bases, with 9 bases separating them. CDR3 length: 13 residues. The study, taken as a whole, reports: Clonal diversity was possibly underestimated, and white British individuals and females predominated among donors.

Material: peripheral blood, obtained on day 0 of AZD1222 vaccination. The chain links TRBV12-3 or TRBV12-4 to TRBJ2-1, with D maybe TRBD2 (5 bases). The clonotype originates from an adult in good health. CDR3 protein: CASSSSFHNEQFF. Here the CDR3 DNA reads TGTGCCAGCAGTTCTAGCTTCCACAATGAGCAGTTCTTC.